The rows below give T cell receptor beta chains drawn from one sample of a study of T cell responses to AZD1222 COVID-19 vaccine. Generated by immunoSEQ multiplex PCR, the TCRdb table keeps only in-frame clones and is missing some. Here the sample spans roughly 100,000 clones, roughly nine tenths being singletons. This specimen was peripheral blood, taken on day 0 of AZD1222 vaccination. The receptor source for this set is an adult in good health. Each CDR3 is given with its conserved first and last residue. The D gene is left open where the match is weak. Size tells how often a clone was seen (once, few, many) or the class of an expanded clone, and some rows leave it out.

D	V	size	J	CDR3	DNA
.	TRBV28	.	TRBJ2-1	CASTEGGERYNEQFF	TGTGCCAGCACCGAGGGGGGGGAGCGGTACAATGAGCAGTTCTTC
.	TRBV10-3	.	TRBJ2-7	CAISESSSGHEQYF	TGTGCCATCAGTGAGTCGAGTTCAGGACACGAGCAGTACTTC
.	TRBV30	few	TRBJ2-2	CAWNGWELTNTGELFF	TGTGCCTGGAACGGGTGGGAGCTTACGAACACCGGGGAGCTGTTTTTT
TRBD1	TRBV29-1	few	TRBJ2-7	CSVLRDRYEQYF	TGCAGCGTACTTCGGGACAGATACGAGCAGTACTTC
.	TRBV5-4	once	TRBJ2-7	CASSPEGSGYHEQYF	TGTGCCAGCAGCCCCGAAGGAAGTGGGTACCACGAGCAGTACTTC
TRBD1	TRBV24-1	.	TRBJ1-2	CATSPGQGKGYTF	TGTGCCACCAGTCCGGGACAGGGGAAGGGCTACACCTTC
TRBD1	TRBV5-4	few	TRBJ1-3	CASSLGQAGNTIYF	TGTGCCAGCAGCCTTGGACAGGCCGGAAACACCATATATTTT
TRBD1	TRBV11-2	.	TRBJ2-5	CASSSNNRGRRETQYF	TGTGCCAGCAGCTCAAACAACAGGGGGAGGAGGGAGACCCAGTACTTC
.	TRBV12-3/TRBV12-4	few	TRBJ1-1	CASSPGVPGSAFF	TGTGCCAGCAGTCCAGGAGTCCCGGGCTCGGCTTTCTTT
TRBD1	TRBV4-1	.	TRBJ2-7	CASSQGQALGEQYF	TGCGCCAGCAGCCAGGGACAGGCCTTGGGCGAGCAGTACTTC
.	TRBV12-3/TRBV12-4	.	TRBJ2-7	CASSPWTTYEQYF	TGTGCCAGCAGTCCCTGGACCACCTACGAGCAGTACTTC
TRBD1	TRBV12-3/TRBV12-4	.	TRBJ1-2	CASSLIQGHGYTF	TGTGCCAGCAGTTTAATACAGGGGCATGGCTACACCTTC
.	TRBV19	.	TRBJ2-7	CASSINTYSYEQYF	TGTGCCAGTAGTATAAACACTTACTCCTACGAGCAGTACTTC
TRBD1	TRBV4-3	.	TRBJ2-3	CASSQQSWTGPSTDTQYF	TGCGCCAGCAGCCAACAATCCTGGACAGGCCCTTCAACAGATACGCAGTATTTT
.	TRBV6-5	.	TRBJ1-1	CASKEWDTEAFF	TGTGCCAGCAAGGAGTGGGACACTGAAGCTTTCTTT
TRBD2	TRBV27	.	TRBJ2-7	CASSRGGTSAYEQYF	TGTGCCAGCAGTAGGGGGGGGACTAGCGCCTACGAGCAGTACTTC
TRBD2	TRBV5-1	.	TRBJ2-3	CASSLVTSGGTDTQYF	TGCGCCAGCAGCTTGGTGACTAGCGGGGGCACAGATACGCAGTATTTT
TRBD1	TRBV24-1	.	TRBJ2-6	CATSDLQYSDRGPSGANVLTF	TGTGCCACCAGTGATTTGCAGTATTCGGACAGGGGGCCTTCTGGGGCCAACGTCCTGACTTTC
.	TRBV6-5	.	TRBJ1-5	CASRDKNGNQPQHF	TGTGCCAGCAGGGATAAAAATGGCAATCAGCCCCAGCATTTT
TRBD2	TRBV4-1	.	TRBJ2-1	CASSQPTLGGRAENEQFF	TGCGCCAGCAGCCAACCCACCCTGGGCGGGAGGGCTGAAAATGAGCAGTTCTTC
.	TRBV5-4	.	TRBJ1-1	CASSQTGGTEAFF	TGTGCCAGCAGCCAAACCGGAGGGACTGAAGCTTTCTTT
.	TRBV10-3	.	TRBJ2-5	CAISEKETQYF	TGTGCCATCAGTGAAAAAGAGACCCAGTACTTC
.	TRBV6-5	.	TRBJ1-1	CASRFIVNTEAFF	TGTGCCAGCAGATTCATTGTGAACACTGAAGCTTTCTTT
TRBD2	TRBV9	.	TRBJ2-2	CASSVAGGDTGELFF	TGTGCCAGCAGCGTAGCGGGAGGGGACACCGGGGAGCTGTTTTTT
.	TRBV29-1	.	TRBJ1-3	CSVALDLYSGNTIYF	TGCAGCGTTGCACTAGACCTTTACTCTGGAAACACCATATATTTT
.	TRBV4-3	.	TRBJ2-7	CASSQGRADSGEQYF	TGCGCCAGCAGCCAAGGTCGTGCTGATTCTGGAGAGCAGTACTTC
TRBD1	TRBV6-1	.	TRBJ1-5	CASSDAGGAGQPQHF	TGTGCCAGCAGTGACGCAGGGGGCGCGGGGCAGCCCCAGCATTTT
.	TRBV20-1	.	TRBJ2-1	CSASVQVKQFF	TGCAGTGCTAGTGTGCAGGTGAAGCAGTTCTTC
.	TRBV19	.	TRBJ2-3	CASMMSAGTYSTDTQYF	TGTGCCAGTATGATGAGCGCCGGAACCTATTCCACAGATACGCAGTATTTT
.	TRBV9	few	TRBJ1-2	CASSVAGQSPLYGYTF	TGTGCCAGCAGCGTGGCTGGACAGTCGCCCCTCTATGGCTACACCTTC
.	TRBV10-1	.	TRBJ1-1	CASRGATGRTEAFF	TGCGCCAGCCGAGGGGCTACGGGGCGGACTGAAGCTTTCTTT
TRBD1	TRBV5-1	.	TRBJ2-7	CASSLGTGGHEQYF	TGCGCCAGCAGCCTCGGGACAGGGGGCCACGAGCAGTACTTC
.	TRBV29-1	.	TRBJ2-1	CSVDGIGRTYNEQFF	TGCAGCGTTGACGGGATTGGACGAACCTACAATGAGCAGTTCTTC
.	TRBV20-1	once	TRBJ1-2	CSAYPYGGYTF	TGCAGTGCGTACCCTTACGGTGGCTACACCTTC
TRBD1	TRBV2	.	TRBJ1-5	CASNVGTGWHF	TGTGCCAGCAACGTAGGGACAGGGTGGCATTTT
.	TRBV15	once	TRBJ1-3	CATSRGGPASGNTIYF	TGTGCCACCAGCAGAGGTGGCCCCGCTTCTGGAAACACCATATATTTT
.	TRBV7-2	few	TRBJ2-2	CASSLSGSSTGELFF	TGTGCCAGCAGCTTATCAGGCTCTTCAACCGGGGAGCTGTTTTTT
TRBD1	TRBV2	.	TRBJ2-4	CASSEVDRGRKLAKNIQYF	TGTGCCAGCAGTGAAGTGGACAGGGGACGCAAACTAGCCAAAAACATTCAGTACTTC
.	TRBV7-7	.	TRBJ2-7	CASSSNRGAEQYF	TGTGCTAGCAGCTCAAATAGGGGGGCTGAGCAGTACTTC
.	TRBV12-3/TRBV12-4	.	TRBJ1-2	CASREGRVRGYTF	TGTGCCAGCAGGGAAGGGAGGGTTCGTGGCTACACCTTC
.	TRBV9	few	TRBJ2-6	CASSGATSGANVLTF	TGTGCCAGCAGCGGGGCCACCTCTGGGGCCAACGTCCTGACTTTC
.	TRBV12-3/TRBV12-4	.	TRBJ1-2	CASRSQGRGGYTF	TGTGCCAGCAGAAGCCAGGGGAGAGGTGGCTACACCTTC
.	TRBV11-3	.	TRBJ2-1	CASSLGQSYNEQFF	TGTGCCAGCAGCTTAGGACAGTCCTACAATGAGCAGTTCTTC
.	TRBV5-8	.	TRBJ1-2	CASSLDYGYTF	TGTGCCAGCAGCTTGGACTATGGCTACACCTTC
.	TRBV28	few	TRBJ2-7	CASRKSGLSSYEQYF	TGTGCCAGCAGAAAAAGCGGGCTTAGCTCCTACGAGCAGTACTTC
.	TRBV4-1	.	TRBJ2-1	CASSQAGLLSYNEQFF	TGCGCCAGCAGCCAAGCTGGACTTCTGTCCTACAATGAGCAGTTCTTC
.	TRBV7-8	.	TRBJ2-7	CASSPEGQGSTYEQYF	TGTGCCAGCAGCCCCGAGGGGCAGGGGAGTACCTACGAGCAGTACTTC
.	TRBV6-2/TRBV6-3	.	TRBJ1-4	CASSYPWAATNEKLFF	TGTGCCAGCAGTTACCCCTGGGCGGCAACTAATGAAAAACTGTTTTTT
.	TRBV7-8	.	TRBJ1-5	CASSLPGQPQHF	TGTGCCAGCAGCCTACCAGGTCAGCCCCAGCATTTT